These 28 T cell receptor beta chains were sequenced from one sample in a study of cytomegalovirus exposure and HLA in healthy donors. Method: immunoSEQ multiplex PCR; TCRdb's copy keeps in-frame clones and lacks some. The repertoire holds about 54,000 clones, with around 90% as singletons. Sequencing was carried out using PBMCs. These receptors were collected from a woman aged 18-29 years in good health and CMV-seropositive.

This clone turned up a few times. V and J are TRBV5-1 and TRBJ1-6, with 7 nucleotides matching TRBD1. J lost 7 bases, V lost 4 bases, and 14 bases had no gene match. The germline gives CDR1 SGHRS, CDR2 YFSETQ. The CDR3 consists of 17 residues. This CDR3 reads CASSRSGQDVTNSPLHF. The CDR3 bases are TGCGCCAGCAGCCGAAGCGGACAGGATGTAACCAATTCACCCCTCCACTTT.

This clone was observed a few times. The J gene is TRBJ1-6, the V gene TRBV2; TRBD1 matches 9 bases. V shed 11 bases, J shed 10 bases, and the junction held 15 bases outside the gene matches. This CDR3 is 15 amino acids long. The V gene's germline CDR1 is SNHLY and CDR2 FYNNEI. This chain's CDR3 is CAGRDRTGVGSPLHF. The CDR3 bases are TGTGCCGGCCGAGACCGGACAGGGGTTGGGTCACCCCTCCACTTT.

V is TRBV7-9 and J is TRBJ2-1; 8 positions agree with TRBD2. Germline assignment: CDR1 SEHNR and CDR2 FQNEAQ (reference sequence). The ends lost 6 bases at V and 0 bases at J; junction bases unmatched: 4. The CDR3 is 15 residues long. The CDR3 loop is CASRGLGSSYNEQFF. The CDR3 DNA is TGTGCCAGCAGGGGACTAGGGAGCTCCTACAATGAGCAGTTCTTC. Drawing the rest from reference TRBV7-9 and TRBJ2-1, the complete variable domain is DTGVSQNPRHKITKRGQNVTFRCDPISEHNRLYWYRQTLGQGPEFLTYFQNEAQLEKSRLLSDRFSAERPKGSFSTLEIQRTEQGDSAMYLCASRGLGSSYNEQFFGPGTRLTVL.

This clone was seen a handful of times. V usage is TRBV29-1 and J usage is TRBJ2-3; TRBD1 is a possible D gene (6 bases). The CDR3 has 14 residues. CDR1 and CDR2 from the germline V gene are SQVTM and ANQGSEA. With 5 bases removed from V and 6 bases from J, the gap between germline ends came to 18 bases. CDR3 amino acids: CSVHLARGIDTQYF. Here the CDR3 DNA reads TGCAGCGTTCATTTGGCAAGGGGGATTGATACGCAGTATTTT.

The rearrangement links TRBV7-2 to TRBJ2-1, with D perhaps TRBD1 (6 bases). Germline loops: CDR1 SGHTA, CDR2 FQGNSA. This CDR3 is 18 amino acids long. V lost 4 bases to trimming and J lost 6 bases, with 25 bases between them. The CDR3 here is CASSSWTFRGLLSNEQFF. CDR3 nucleotide sequence: TGTGCCAGCAGCTCTTGGACCTTCAGGGGTTTATTGAGCAATGAGCAGTTCTTC.

Here the CDR3 reads CASSQGPFRGLDTQYF. DNA of the CDR3: TGTGCCAGCAGCCAAGGCCCGTTCAGGGGGCTGGATACGCAGTATTTT. The chain is built from TRBV14 and TRBJ2-3, with TRBD1 matching over 8 bases. CDR3 length: 16 amino acids. V lost 1 base, J lost 6 bases, and 9 bases stayed unmatched. Per the germline V gene, CDR1 is SGHDN and CDR2 is FVKESK.

This chain connects TRBV2 to TRBJ2-3; 9 nucleotides line up with TRBD2. Germline V lookup: CDR1 SNHLY, CDR2 FYNNEI. The CDR3 length is 16 residues. Unmatched junction bases numbered 4, after V lost 1 base and J lost 2 bases. DNA for the CDR3: TGTGCCAGCAGTGAAGTTGGCGGGGGGGCCACAGATACGCAGTATTTT. Amino acids: CASSEVGGGATDTQYF.

The chain carries TRBV4-1 and TRBJ1-2; TRBD1 matches 10 bases. V shed 4 bases, J shed 8 bases, and the junction held 10 bases outside the gene matches. Germline V gene sequence: CDR1 MGHRA, CDR2 YSYEKL. The CDR3 totals 15 residues. The CDR3 protein is CASSPRDRGPGGYTF. As DNA, the CDR3 is TGCGCCAGCAGCCCCCGGGACAGGGGTCCGGGGGGCTACACCTTC.

The CDR3 reads CASSERQAPDTQYF. The CDR3 nucleotides read TGTGCCAGCAGTGAAAGGCAGGCCCCAGATACGCAGTATTTT. This chain links TRBV6-1 with TRBJ2-3, with D uncertain. Trimming left V 2 bases short and J 4 bases short, with 10 bases between. Per germline, CDR1 MNHNS and CDR2 SASEGT. The CDR3 length is 14 residues.

The chain employs TRBV27 and TRBJ2-2; D is unresolved. This CDR3 has 15 residues. Germline V gene data show CDR1 as MNHEY and CDR2 as SMNVEV (reference sequence). V was clipped by 5 bases and J by 6 bases, with 16 bases between them. CDR3 nucleotide sequence: TGTGCCAGCAGTGCTAACCCCGCCGAGCCCGGGGAGCTGTTTTTT. Translating gives CASSANPAEPGELFF.

The chain has TRBV6-1 and TRBJ1-5; TRBD1 agrees at 8 bases. The V segment lost 6 bases and the J segment 6 bases; nucleotides outside the gene matches: 4. This CDR3 contains 13 residues. Germline assignment: CDR1 MNHNS and CDR2 SASEGT. Here the CDR3 reads CASRDRESQPQHF. Written as DNA, the CDR3 is TGTGCCAGCAGGGACAGGGAAAGTCAGCCCCAGCATTTT.

The chain combines TRBV4-2 with TRBJ1-1, with TRBD1 identical over 7 bases. Germline V gene data show CDR1 as LGHNA and CDR2 as YNFKEQ. The CDR3 runs 18 residues. The trim removed 0 bases at V and 0 bases at J, leaving 10 bases unmatched. The CDR3 protein is CASSQEGGEPHMNTEAFF. The CDR3 DNA is TGTGCCAGCAGCCAAGAAGGGGGCGAGCCTCACATGAACACTGAAGCTTTCTTT.

V gene TRBV6-5 combines with J gene TRBJ2-4, with TRBD1 identical over 7 bases. Trimming took 3 bases from V and 0 from J; bases not matched to a gene: 2. In germline, CDR1 is MNHEY, CDR2 SVGAGI. The CDR3 runs to 15 residues. In nucleotides, the CDR3 is TGTGCCAGCAGTTATAGGGACAGAGCCAAAAACATTCAGTACTTC. Its translation: CASSYRDRAKNIQYF.

This clone was seen more than once but under ten times. V gene TRBV7-8 combines with J gene TRBJ2-7; maybe TRBD1 (6 bases). The CDR3 contains 13 residues. Trimming cost V 2 bases and J 6 bases, with 11 bases left between them. CDR1 and CDR2 from the germline V gene are SGHVS and FQNEAQ. The CDR3 is CASSLQGNGEQYF. In nucleotides, the CDR3 is TGTGCCAGCAGCTTACAGGGGAATGGCGAGCAGTACTTC.

The genes are TRBV27 and TRBJ2-7; the D gene is possibly TRBD1 (6 bases). Germline V gene lookup returns CDR1 MNHEY and CDR2 SMNVEV (reference sequence). CDR3 length: 13 amino acids. Trimming pared 0 bases from V and 9 bases from J, leaving 12 bases between. The chain's CDR3 is CASSLSRGMGQYF. CDR3 nucleotides: TGTGCCAGCAGTTTATCGAGGGGGATGGGGCAGTACTTC.

The gene calls are TRBV29-1 and TRBJ2-7, with D unresolved. Trimming shortened V by 7 bases and J by 4 bases, and 14 bases separated the two germline ends. Germline V lookup: CDR1 SQVTM, CDR2 ANQGSEA. The CDR3 sequence is 12 residues long. CDR3 sequence reads: CSATDESYEQYF. The CDR3 nucleotides are TGCAGCGCTACCGATGAGAGTTACGAGCAGTACTTC.

In DNA form, the CDR3 reads TGTGCCAGCAGCTTAGTGGGGGCCGGGGAAAAACTGTTTTTT. It encodes CASSLVGAGEKLFF. The chain joins TRBV7-9 to TRBJ1-4; the D gene is possibly TRBD1 (6 bases). Trimming stripped 1 base from V and 8 bases from J, with 11 bases between. Germline V lookup: CDR1 SEHNR, CDR2 FQNEAQ (reference sequence). This CDR3 is 14 amino acids long. Complete variable domain (other parts from reference TRBV7-9 and TRBJ1-4): DTGVSQNPRHKITKRGQNVTFRCDPISEHNRLYWYRQTLGQGPEFLTYFQNEAQLEKSRLLSDRFSAERPKGSFSTLEIQRTEQGDSAMYLCASSLVGAGEKLFFGSGTQLSVL.

The chain links TRBV4-3 to TRBJ2-2, with a possible D match to TRBD1 (6 bases). This CDR3 contains 19 residues. Germline V gives CDR1 LGHNA, CDR2 YSLEER. Trimming shortened V by 0 bases and J by 3 bases, and 20 bases separated the two germline ends. This CDR3 reads CASSQDLGRGAGDTGELFF. CDR3 nucleotides: TGCGCCAGCAGCCAAGATTTAGGACGAGGGGCAGGGGACACCGGGGAGCTGTTTTTT.

The gene calls are TRBV6-1 and TRBJ1-6, with 8 bases matching TRBD1. The V gene end was trimmed by 6 bases and the J gene end by 9 bases; junction bases not matched to a gene: 4. The CDR3 has 13 amino acids. Germline CDR1 is MNHNS and CDR2 is SASEGT. For the CDR3, the DNA is TGTGCCAGCAGCCCGGACAGGGTTTCACCCCTCCACTTT. Protein sequence: CASSPDRVSPLHF.

This CDR3 is CSARTGTDTEAFF. CDR3 bases: TGCAGCGCAAGGACAGGGACGGACACTGAAGCTTTCTTT. The chain couples TRBV29-1 to TRBJ1-1, with TRBD1 matching over 8 bases. V shed 7 bases, J shed 3 bases, and the junction held 7 bases outside the gene matches. The germline gives CDR1 SQVTM, CDR2 ANQGSEA. This CDR3 has 13 residues. The entire variable domain, with the rest obtained from reference TRBV29-1 and TRBJ1-1, is as follows: SAVISQKPSRDICQRGTSLTIQCQVDSQVTMMFWYRQQPGQSLTLIATANQGSEATYESGFVIDKFPISRPNLTFSTLTVSNMSPEDSSIYLCSARTGTDTEAFFGQGTRLTVV.

The chain has TRBV2 and TRBJ2-1; 11 bases fit TRBD2. CDR3 length: 15 residues. Trimming at V came to 6 bases and at J to 5 bases, leaving 6 bases not matched to a gene. Looked up from germline, CDR1 is SNHLY and CDR2 is FYNNEI. The CDR3 bases are TGTGCCAGCAGCGAAACTAGCGGGGGAGACAATGAGCAGTTCTTC. It encodes CASSETSGGDNEQFF.

This clone has only one observation. The chain combines TRBV5-4 with TRBJ1-4; D uncertain. Germline V gene lookup returns CDR1 SGHNT and CDR2 YYREEE (reference sequence). The CDR3 is 14 residues long. The V gene lost 1 base and the J gene lost 8 bases, with 12 bases spanning the gap. CDR3 DNA sequence: TGTGCCAGCAGCTTGTTCGGGAGAGAGGAAAAACTGTTTTTT. Protein product: CASSLFGREEKLFF.

This clone has just one count. This chain joins TRBV4-2 and TRBJ2-2; tentatively, D is TRBD2 (7 bases). CDR3 length: 17 amino acids. Germline V gives CDR1 LGHNA, CDR2 YNFKEQ. V lost 5 bases, J lost 7 bases, and 23 bases lay in between. The CDR3 bases are TGTGCCAGCAGCTCCTTTGGGGGGGGGCCCCCGGGCGGGGAGCTGTTTTTT. Its translation: CASSSFGGGPPGGELFF.

This clone is a singleton in its sample. The rearrangement links TRBV6-9 to TRBJ1-3; D is possibly TRBD1 (5 bases). V was clipped by 5 bases and J by 2 bases, with 7 bases between them. The CDR3 contains 13 residues. Germline assignment: CDR1 MNHGY and CDR2 SVAAGI. DNA for the CDR3: TGTGCCAGCAGTCGGACACCTGGAAACACCATATATTTT. Translation gives CASSRTPGNTIYF.

The chain uses TRBV19 and TRBJ2-4, with TRBD1 as a possible D gene (6 bases). CDR1 and CDR2 (germline): LNHDA, SQIVND (reference sequence). V lost 3 bases and J 0 bases, leaving 9 bases between the germline ends. CDR3 size: 15 residues. Here the CDR3 reads CASSIGTIAKNIQYF. The CDR3 bases are TGTGCCAGTAGTATCGGGACAATAGCCAAAAACATTCAGTACTTC.

The CDR3 nucleotides read TGTGCCAGCAGCCAGGAGCGTTTGATCTCCGCCAAAAACATTCAGTACTTC. Residues: CASSQERLISAKNIQYF. The genes are TRBV4-2 and TRBJ2-4, with D hard to call. CDR1 is LGHNA, CDR2 YNFKEQ, per germline. This CDR3 contains 17 residues. V lost 3 bases, J lost 1 base, and 16 bases lay in between.

The V gene is TRBV6-5, the J gene TRBJ1-6; D remains unclear. This CDR3 region has 14 residues. V dropped 5 bases and J dropped 7 bases, with 12 bases sitting between them. The germline V gene has CDR1 MNHEY and CDR2 SVGAGI. The CDR3 sequence: CASSDYRGNSPLHF. Here the CDR3 DNA reads TGTGCCAGCAGTGACTACCGCGGAAATTCACCCCTCCACTTT.

This sequence joins TRBV19 and TRBJ2-7; tentatively, D is TRBD1 (5 bases). Per germline, CDR1 LNHDA and CDR2 SQIVND (reference sequence). The CDR3 extends over 13 amino acids. Deletions cut 3 bases from V and 5 bases from J, with 11 bases between. The CDR3 DNA reads as TGTGCCAGTAGTATGTTTCAGGGTAACGAGCAGTACTTC. Protein sequence: CASSMFQGNEQYF.